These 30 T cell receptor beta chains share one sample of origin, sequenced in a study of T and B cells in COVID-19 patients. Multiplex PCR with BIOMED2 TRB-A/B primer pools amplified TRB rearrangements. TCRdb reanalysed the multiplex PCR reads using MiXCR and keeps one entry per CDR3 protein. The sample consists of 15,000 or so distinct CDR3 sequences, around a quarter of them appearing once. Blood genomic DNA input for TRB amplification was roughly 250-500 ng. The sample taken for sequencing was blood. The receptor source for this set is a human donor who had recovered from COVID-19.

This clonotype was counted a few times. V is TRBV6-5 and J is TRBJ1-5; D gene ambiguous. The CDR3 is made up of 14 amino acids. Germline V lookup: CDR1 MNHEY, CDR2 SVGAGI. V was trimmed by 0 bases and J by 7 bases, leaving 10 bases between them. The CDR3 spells CASSYSSGLQPQHF. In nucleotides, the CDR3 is TGTGCCAGCAGTTACTCGAGCGGATTACAGCCCCAGCATTTT.

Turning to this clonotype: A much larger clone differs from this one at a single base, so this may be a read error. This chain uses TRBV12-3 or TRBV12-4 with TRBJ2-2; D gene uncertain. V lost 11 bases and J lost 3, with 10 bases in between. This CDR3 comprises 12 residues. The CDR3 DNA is TGTGCCTCCAGTGTCCACACCGGGGAGCTGTTTTTT. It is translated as CASSVHTGELFF.

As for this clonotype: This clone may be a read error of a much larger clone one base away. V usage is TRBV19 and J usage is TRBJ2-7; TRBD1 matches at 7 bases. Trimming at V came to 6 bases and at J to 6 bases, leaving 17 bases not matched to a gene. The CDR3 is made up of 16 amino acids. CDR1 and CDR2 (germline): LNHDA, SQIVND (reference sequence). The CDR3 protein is CASSRGPAASGGEQYF. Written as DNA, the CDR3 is TGTGCCAGTAGCCGTGGACCAGCGGCGTCAGGGGGCGAGCAGTACTTC.

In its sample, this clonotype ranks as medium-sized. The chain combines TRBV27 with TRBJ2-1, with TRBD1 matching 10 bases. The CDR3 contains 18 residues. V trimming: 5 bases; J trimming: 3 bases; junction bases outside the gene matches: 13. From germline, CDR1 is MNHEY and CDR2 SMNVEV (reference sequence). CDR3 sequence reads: CASSLGAMTGGYYNEQFF. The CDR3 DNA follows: TGTGCCAGCAGTCTTGGGGCCATGACAGGGGGCTACTACAATGAGCAGTTCTTC.

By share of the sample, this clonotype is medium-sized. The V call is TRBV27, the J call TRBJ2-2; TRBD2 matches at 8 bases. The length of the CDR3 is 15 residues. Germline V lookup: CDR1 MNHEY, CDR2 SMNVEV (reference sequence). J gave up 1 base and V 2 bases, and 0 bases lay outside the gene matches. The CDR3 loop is CASSLTSGNTGELFF. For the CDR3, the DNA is TGTGCCAGCAGTTTAACTAGCGGGAACACCGGGGAGCTGTTTTTT.

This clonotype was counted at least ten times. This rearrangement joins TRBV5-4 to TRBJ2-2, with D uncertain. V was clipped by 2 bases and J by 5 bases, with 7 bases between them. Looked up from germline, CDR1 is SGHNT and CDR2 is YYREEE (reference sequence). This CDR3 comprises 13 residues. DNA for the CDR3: TGTGCCAGCAGCTTCTGGCGGACCGGGGAGCTGTTTTTT. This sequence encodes CASSFWRTGELFF.

CDR3 bases: TGCGCCAGCAGCTTGGATGGCGGAGCTACCTACGAGCAGTACTTC. Protein product: CASSLDGGATYEQYF. The chain carries TRBV5-1 and TRBJ2-7; D gene unclear. Germline assignment: CDR1 SGHRS and CDR2 YFSETQ. The V gene lost 0 bases and the J gene lost 2 bases, with 12 bases spanning the gap. The CDR3 is 15 amino acids.

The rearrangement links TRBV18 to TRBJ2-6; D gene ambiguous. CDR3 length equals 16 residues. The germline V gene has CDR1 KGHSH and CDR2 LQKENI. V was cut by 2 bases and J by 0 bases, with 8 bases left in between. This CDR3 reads CASSPVLLSGANVLTF. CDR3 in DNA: TGTGCCAGCTCACCAGTACTCCTCTCTGGGGCCAACGTCCTGACTTTC.

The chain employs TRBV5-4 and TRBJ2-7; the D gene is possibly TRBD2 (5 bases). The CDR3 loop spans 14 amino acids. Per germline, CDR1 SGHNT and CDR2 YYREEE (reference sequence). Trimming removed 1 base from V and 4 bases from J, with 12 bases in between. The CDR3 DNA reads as TGTGCCAGCAGCTTGAACGTTGGGGAGTACGAGCAGTACTTC. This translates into CASSLNVGEYEQYF.

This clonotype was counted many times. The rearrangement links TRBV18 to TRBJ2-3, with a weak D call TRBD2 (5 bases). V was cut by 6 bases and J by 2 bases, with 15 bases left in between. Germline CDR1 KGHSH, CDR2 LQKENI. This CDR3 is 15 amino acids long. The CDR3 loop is CASSRATPYTDTQYF. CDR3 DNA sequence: TGTGCCAGCTCGAGGGCCACCCCCTACACAGATACGCAGTATTTT. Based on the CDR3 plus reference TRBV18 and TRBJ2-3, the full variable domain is NAGVMQNPRHLVRRRGQEARLRCSPMKGHSHVYWYRQLPEEGLKFMVYLQKENIIDESGMPKERFSAEFPKEGPSILRIQQVVRGDSAAYFCASSRATPYTDTQYFGPGTRLTVL.

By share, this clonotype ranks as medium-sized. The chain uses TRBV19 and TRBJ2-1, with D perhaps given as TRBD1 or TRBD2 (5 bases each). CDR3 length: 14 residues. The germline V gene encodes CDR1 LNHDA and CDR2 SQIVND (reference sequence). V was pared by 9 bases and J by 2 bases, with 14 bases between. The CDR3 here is CASEGPLTYNEQFF. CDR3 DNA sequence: TGTGCCAGCGAGGGACCGCTTACCTACAATGAGCAGTTCTTC.

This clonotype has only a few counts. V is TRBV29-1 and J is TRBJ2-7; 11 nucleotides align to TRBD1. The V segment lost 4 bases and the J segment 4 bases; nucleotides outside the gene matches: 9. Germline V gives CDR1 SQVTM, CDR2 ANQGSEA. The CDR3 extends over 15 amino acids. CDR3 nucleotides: TGCAGCGTTGGAAGAGTGGACAGGGGGCTGTACGAGCAGTACTTC. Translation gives CSVGRVDRGLYEQYF.

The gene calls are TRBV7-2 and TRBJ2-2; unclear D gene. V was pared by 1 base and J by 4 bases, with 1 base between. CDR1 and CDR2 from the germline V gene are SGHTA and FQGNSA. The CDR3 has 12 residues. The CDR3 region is CASSLVTGELFF. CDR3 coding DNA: TGTGCCAGCAGCTTAGTCACCGGGGAGCTGTTTTTT.

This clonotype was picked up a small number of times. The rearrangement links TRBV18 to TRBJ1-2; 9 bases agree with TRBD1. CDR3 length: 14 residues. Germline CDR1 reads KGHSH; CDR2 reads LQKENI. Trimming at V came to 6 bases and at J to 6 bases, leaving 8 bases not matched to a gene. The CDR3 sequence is CASSRTGERNGYTF. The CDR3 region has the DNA TGTGCCAGCTCTCGGACAGGGGAGAGGAATGGCTACACCTTC.

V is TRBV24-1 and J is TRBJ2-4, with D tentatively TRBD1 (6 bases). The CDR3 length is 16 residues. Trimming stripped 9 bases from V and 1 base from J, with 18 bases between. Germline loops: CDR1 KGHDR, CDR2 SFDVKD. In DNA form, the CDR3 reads TGTGCCACCGCCGGGACACCTGATCGTGCCAAAAACATTCAGTACTTC. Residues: CATAGTPDRAKNIQYF.

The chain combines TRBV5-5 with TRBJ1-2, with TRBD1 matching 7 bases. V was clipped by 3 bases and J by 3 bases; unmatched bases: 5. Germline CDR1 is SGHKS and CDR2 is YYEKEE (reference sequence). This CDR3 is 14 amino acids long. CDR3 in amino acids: CASSSTGQHYGYTF. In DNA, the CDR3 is TGTGCCAGCAGCTCGACGGGACAGCACTATGGCTACACCTTC. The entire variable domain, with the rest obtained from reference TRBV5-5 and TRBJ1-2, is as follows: DAGVTQSPTHLIKTRGQQVTLRCSPISGHKSVSWYQQVLGQGPQFIFQYYEKEERGRGNFPDRFSARQFPNYSSELNVNALLLGDSALYLCASSSTGQHYGYTFGSGTRLTVV.

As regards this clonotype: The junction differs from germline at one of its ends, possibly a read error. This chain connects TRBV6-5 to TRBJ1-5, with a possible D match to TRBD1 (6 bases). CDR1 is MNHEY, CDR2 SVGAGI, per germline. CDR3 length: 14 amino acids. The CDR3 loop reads CASSYSGGNQPQLF. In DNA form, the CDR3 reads TGTGCCAGCAGTTACTCCGGGGGCAATCAGCCCCAGCTTTTT.

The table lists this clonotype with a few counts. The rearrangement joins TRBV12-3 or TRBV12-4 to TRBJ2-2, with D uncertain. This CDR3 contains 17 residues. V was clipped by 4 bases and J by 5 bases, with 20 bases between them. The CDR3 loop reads CASSSLRPPYSTGELFF. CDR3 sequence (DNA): TGTGCCAGCAGTTCTCTAAGGCCCCCTTATTCAACCGGGGAGCTGTTTTTT.

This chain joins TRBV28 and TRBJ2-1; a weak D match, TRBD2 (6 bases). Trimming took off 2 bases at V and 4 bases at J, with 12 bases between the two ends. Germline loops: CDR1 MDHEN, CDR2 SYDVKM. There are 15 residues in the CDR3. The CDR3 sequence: CASSLHSGAYNEQFF. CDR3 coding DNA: TGTGCCAGCAGTTTACATAGCGGCGCTTACAATGAGCAGTTCTTC. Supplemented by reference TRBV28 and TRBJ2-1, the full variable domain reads DVKVTQSSRYLVKRTGEKVFLECVQDMDHENMFWYRQDPGLGLRLIYFSYDVKMKEKGDIPEGYSVSREKKERFSLILESASTNQTSMYLCASSLHSGAYNEQFFGPGTRLTVL.

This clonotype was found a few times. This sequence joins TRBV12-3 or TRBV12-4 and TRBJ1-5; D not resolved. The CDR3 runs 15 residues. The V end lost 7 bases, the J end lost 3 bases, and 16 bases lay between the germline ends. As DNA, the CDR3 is TGTGCCAGCACCTCAGGTCGTGGATCCAATCAGCCCCAGCATTTT. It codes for CASTSGRGSNQPQHF.

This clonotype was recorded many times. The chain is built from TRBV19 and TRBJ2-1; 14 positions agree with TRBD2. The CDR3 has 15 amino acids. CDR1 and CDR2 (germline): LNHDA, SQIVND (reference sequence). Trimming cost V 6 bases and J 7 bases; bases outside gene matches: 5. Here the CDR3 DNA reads TGTGCCAGTAGGATGGGACTAGCGGGAGTAAATGAGCAGTTCTTC. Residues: CASRMGLAGVNEQFF.

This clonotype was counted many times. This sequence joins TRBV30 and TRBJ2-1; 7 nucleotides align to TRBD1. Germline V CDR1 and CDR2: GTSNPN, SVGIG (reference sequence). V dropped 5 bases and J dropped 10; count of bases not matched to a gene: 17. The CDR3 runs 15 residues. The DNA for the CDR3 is TGTGCCTGGTCCGTCGACAGGGTGTTTGGCGGGGAGCAGTTCTTC. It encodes CAWSVDRVFGGEQFF.

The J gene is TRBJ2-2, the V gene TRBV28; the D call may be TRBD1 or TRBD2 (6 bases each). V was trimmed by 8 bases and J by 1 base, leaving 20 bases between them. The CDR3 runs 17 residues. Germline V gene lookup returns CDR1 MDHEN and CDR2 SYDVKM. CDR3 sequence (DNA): TGTGCCAGCTTAAGAGGGGGACTGCGAAGGAACACCGGGGAGCTGTTTTTT. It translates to CASLRGGLRRNTGELFF.

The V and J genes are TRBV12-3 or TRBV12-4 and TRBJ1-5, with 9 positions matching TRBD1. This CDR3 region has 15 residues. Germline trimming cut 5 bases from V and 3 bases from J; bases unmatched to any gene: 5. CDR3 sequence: CASSATGGLNQPQHF. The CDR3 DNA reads TGTGCCAGCAGTGCGACAGGGGGGCTCAATCAGCCCCAGCATTTT.

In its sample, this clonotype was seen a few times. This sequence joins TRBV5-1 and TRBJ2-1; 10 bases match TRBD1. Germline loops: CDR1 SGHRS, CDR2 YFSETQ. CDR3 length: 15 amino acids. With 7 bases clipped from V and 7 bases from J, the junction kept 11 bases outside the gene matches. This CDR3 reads CASRDPGQGRNEQFF. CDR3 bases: TGCGCCAGCCGGGACCCGGGACAGGGGCGGAATGAGCAGTTCTTC.

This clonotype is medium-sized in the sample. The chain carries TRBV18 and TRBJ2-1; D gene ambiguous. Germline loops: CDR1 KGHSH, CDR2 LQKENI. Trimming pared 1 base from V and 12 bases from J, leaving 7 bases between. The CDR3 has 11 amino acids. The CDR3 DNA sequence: TGTGCCAGCTCACCACGGGGTGGGCAGTTCTTC. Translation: CASSPRGGQFF.

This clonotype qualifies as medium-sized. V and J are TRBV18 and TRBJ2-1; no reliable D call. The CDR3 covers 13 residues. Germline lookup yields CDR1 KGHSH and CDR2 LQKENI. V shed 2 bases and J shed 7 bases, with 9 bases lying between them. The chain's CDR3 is CASSPGLGNEQFF. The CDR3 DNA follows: TGTGCCAGCTCACCAGGGCTCGGGAATGAGCAGTTCTTC.

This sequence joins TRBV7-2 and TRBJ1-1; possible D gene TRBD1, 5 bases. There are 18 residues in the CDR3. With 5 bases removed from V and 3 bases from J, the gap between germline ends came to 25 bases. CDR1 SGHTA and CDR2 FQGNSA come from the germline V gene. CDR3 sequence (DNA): TGTGCCAGCAGCATTCAAGGGACCGGGCTCGGGTCGGACACTGAAGCTTTCTTT. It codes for CASSIQGTGLGSDTEAFF.

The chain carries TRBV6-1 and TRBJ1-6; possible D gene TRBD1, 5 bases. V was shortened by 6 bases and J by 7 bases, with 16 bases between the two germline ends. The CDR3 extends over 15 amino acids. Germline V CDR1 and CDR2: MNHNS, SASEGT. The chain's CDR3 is CASSSGDGTNSPLHF. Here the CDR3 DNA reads TGTGCCAGCAGCTCCGGGGACGGGACGAATTCACCCCTCCACTTT.

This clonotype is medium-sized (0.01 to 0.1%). CDR3 in amino acids: CSVALAGTDTQYF. CDR3 DNA sequence: TGCAGCGTGGCACTAGCGGGCACAGATACGCAGTATTTT. V usage is TRBV29-1 and J usage is TRBJ2-3; 8 positions match TRBD2. Germline V lookup: CDR1 SQVTM, CDR2 ANQGSEA. With V trimmed by 6 bases and J by 1 base, 3 bases remained unmatched. The CDR3 consists of 13 residues.